The 28 T cell receptor beta chains given below trace back to one sample, sequenced in a study of blood T cell repertoires in COVID-19. Profiled with immunoSEQ multiplex PCR; TCRdb holds only in-frame clones, not every one. The repertoire holds 150,000 to 180,000 clones, with 84% as singletons. Sequenced: peripheral blood. The receptors shown here come from a woman between 50 and 59 years old with acute or convalescent COVID-19.

The V call is TRBV2, the J call TRBJ1-1, with 7 bases that match TRBD1. Trimming at V came to 3 bases and at J to 10 bases, leaving 8 bases not matched to a gene. CDR3 length: 13 amino acids. The germline V gene encodes CDR1 SNHLY and CDR2 FYNNEI. CDR3 nucleotides: TGTGCCAGCAGTGACAGGGGGGACAAGAGAGCTTTCTTT. Protein sequence: CASSDRGDKRAFF.

This chain connects TRBV5-1 to TRBJ1-2, with 7 positions matching TRBD1. J was trimmed by 3 bases and V by 4 bases; bases with no gene match: 12. Germline assignment: CDR1 SGHRS and CDR2 YFSETQ. This CDR3 has 16 amino acids. For the CDR3, the DNA is TGCGCCAGCAGCCCCGAACCGGGACAGAGCTACTATGGCTACACCTTC. This translates into CASSPEPGQSYYGYTF.

V is TRBV4-3 and J is TRBJ1-4, with D possibly matching TRBD1 (6 bases). Germline CDR1 reads LGHNA; CDR2 reads YSLEER. The CDR3 has 14 residues. Trimming took off 4 bases at V and 7 bases at J, with 13 bases between the two ends. Written as DNA, the CDR3 is TGCGCCAGCAGCCCCTCTGACAGGTTTGAAAAACTGTTTTTT. Protein: CASSPSDRFEKLFF.

V usage is TRBV5-4 and J usage is TRBJ2-5; D perhaps matches TRBD1 (6 bases). Per germline, CDR1 SGHNT and CDR2 YYREEE (reference sequence). There are 17 residues in the CDR3. Between the trimmed V and J ends, which lost 2 bases and 3 bases, there was a span of 20 bases. The DNA of the CDR3 is TGTGCCAGCAGCTTTCGGATTACAGGGAAGGGAGAAGAGACCCAGTACTTC. Its protein product is CASSFRITGKGEETQYF. The whole variable domain, remainder taken from reference TRBV5-4 and TRBJ2-5, is ETGVTQSPTHLIKTRGQQVTLRCSSQSGHNTVSWYQQALGQGPQFIFQYYREEENGRGNFPPRFSGLQFPNYSSELNVNALELDDSALYLCASSFRITGKGEETQYFGPGTRLLVL.

This chain connects TRBV15 to TRBJ1-4, with a weak D call TRBD1 (6 bases). Per germline, CDR1 LNHNV and CDR2 YYDKDF (reference sequence). The CDR3 length is 16 residues. With 0 bases removed from V and 6 bases from J, the gap between germline ends came to 14 bases. The CDR3 sequence: CATSRDEGVSYEKLFF. The CDR3 DNA reads TGTGCCACCAGCAGAGATGAGGGGGTGTCGTATGAAAAACTGTTTTTT.

This clone occurred a few times. The chain links TRBV28 to TRBJ1-2, with D possibly TRBD1 on 5 matching bases. This CDR3 contains 13 residues. V was shortened by 2 bases and J by 4 bases, with 8 bases between the two germline ends. Per germline, CDR1 MDHEN and CDR2 SYDVKM. The CDR3 DNA follows: TGTGCCAGCAGTTTAGGACACAGCTATGGCTACACCTTC. It translates to CASSLGHSYGYTF.

The CDR3 loop is CASSPGRGSGANVLTF. In DNA, the CDR3 is TGTGCCAGCTCACCAGGTCGGGGTTCTGGGGCCAACGTCCTGACTTTC. The chain joins TRBV18 to TRBJ2-6, with D possibly being TRBD2 (5 bases). CDR3 size: 16 residues. V was pared by 2 bases and J by 1 base, with 9 bases between. The germline gives CDR1 KGHSH, CDR2 LQKENI.

The sample holds a few counts of this clone. The chain joins TRBV27 to TRBJ2-1, with a weak D call TRBD1 (6 bases). Germline-derived CDR1 and CDR2 are MNHEY and SMNVEV (reference sequence). With 6 bases removed from V and 5 bases from J, the gap between germline ends came to 14 bases. This CDR3 region has 14 residues. The CDR3 loop is CASRRGGVNNEQFF. CDR3 bases: TGTGCCAGCAGGAGAGGGGGAGTCAACAATGAGCAGTTCTTC.

J is TRBJ1-1 and V is TRBV30; 10 nucleotides align to TRBD1. This CDR3 contains 17 residues. Germline assignment: CDR1 GTSNPN and CDR2 SVGIG (reference sequence). Germline trimming cut 3 bases from V and 0 bases from J; bases unmatched to any gene: 10. The CDR3 region has the DNA TGTGCCTGGAGAAAGGGACAGGGGCGCTGGATGAACACTGAAGCTTTCTTT. Its translation: CAWRKGQGRWMNTEAFF.

The gene calls are TRBV5-5 and TRBJ1-1; D might be TRBD1 (5 bases). The CDR3 consists of 15 residues. Trimming cost V 0 bases and J 7 bases, with 16 bases left between them. In germline, CDR1 is SGHKS, CDR2 YYEKEE (reference sequence). The CDR3 loop reads CASSLDQGPGFEAFF. In DNA, the CDR3 is TGTGCCAGCAGCTTGGATCAGGGTCCAGGGTTTGAAGCTTTCTTT.

This sequence joins TRBV19 and TRBJ1-3; no definite D call. CDR1 and CDR2 (germline): LNHDA, SQIVND (reference sequence). The CDR3 runs 13 residues. The germline V and J ends were trimmed by 7 bases and 0 bases, with 7 bases remaining between them. CDR3 amino acids: CASMRSSGNTIYF. Written as DNA, the CDR3 is TGTGCCAGTATGAGGAGCTCTGGAAACACCATATATTTT.

The J gene is TRBJ1-6, the V gene TRBV4-3; 9 bases match TRBD1. The CDR3 has 15 residues. Germline V gene data show CDR1 as LGHNA and CDR2 as YSLEER. The trim removed 2 bases at V and 7 bases at J, leaving 3 bases unmatched. In DNA form, the CDR3 reads TGCGCCAGCAGCCAAAGCGGGACAGGGAATTCACCCCTCCACTTT. It is translated as CASSQSGTGNSPLHF.

The chain uses TRBV4-3 and TRBJ1-1, with D possibly matching TRBD1 (6 bases). The CDR3 loop spans 16 amino acids. V was cut by 0 bases and J by 2 bases, with 13 bases left in between. Germline loops: CDR1 LGHNA, CDR2 YSLEER. The DNA for the CDR3 is TGCGCCAGCAGCCAAGATCCCCAGGGGCTAAACACTGAAGCTTTCTTT. Its protein is CASSQDPQGLNTEAFF.

The chain recombines TRBV11-1 with TRBJ1-1, with D maybe TRBD1 (6 bases). Trimming left V 4 bases short and J 4 bases short, with 19 bases between. This CDR3 region has 16 residues. The germline V gene has CDR1 SGHAT and CDR2 FQDESV (reference sequence). CDR3 sequence reads: CASSSGVAGAGTEAFF. The CDR3 DNA follows: TGTGCCAGCAGCTCTGGGGTGGCAGGGGCAGGCACTGAAGCTTTCTTT.

This chain uses TRBV6-2 or TRBV6-3 with TRBJ2-5; D remains ambiguous. Germline lookup yields CDR1 MNHEY and CDR2 SVGEGT. This CDR3 spans 15 amino acids. V lost 2 bases, J lost 0 bases, and 10 bases lay in between. The CDR3 loop is CASSYLWQNQETQYF. The CDR3, as DNA: TGTGCCAGCAGTTACCTGTGGCAAAACCAAGAGACCCAGTACTTC.

V is TRBV29-1 and J is TRBJ1-2, with D perhaps matching TRBD1 (5 bases). This CDR3 is 13 amino acids long. Trimming cost V 3 bases and J 8 bases, with 16 bases left between them. Germline V gene sequence: CDR1 SQVTM, CDR2 ANQGSEA. The CDR3 DNA sequence: TGCAGCGTTGATGACAGTAATACAGCGGGCTACACCTTC. It yields the protein CSVDDSNTAGYTF.

The V gene is TRBV6-5, the J gene TRBJ1-2; possible D gene TRBD1, 5 bases. There are 12 residues in the CDR3. Trimming shortened V by 5 bases and J by 4 bases, and 8 bases separated the two germline ends. Germline V CDR1 and CDR2: MNHEY, SVGAGI. In nucleotides, the CDR3 is TGTGCCAGCAGTCGGGGGACCTATGGCTACACCTTC. Its translation is CASSRGTYGYTF.

The chain links TRBV5-1 to TRBJ1-2; 8 nucleotides agree with TRBD1. The CDR3 runs 16 residues. V lost 5 bases, J lost 2 bases, and 11 bases stayed unmatched. From germline, CDR1 is SGHRS and CDR2 YFSETQ. The CDR3 DNA reads TGCGCCAGCAGAGAAGCGCCGTCAGGGGGCAACTATGGCTACACCTTC. Protein: CASREAPSGGNYGYTF.

The CDR3 spells CASSLASSTDTQYF. DNA for the CDR3: TGCGCCAGCAGCTTGGCTAGCAGCACAGATACGCAGTATTTT. This chain connects TRBV5-1 to TRBJ2-3; tentative D call: TRBD2 (5 bases). Germline lookup yields CDR1 SGHRS and CDR2 YFSETQ. This CDR3 spans 14 amino acids. V was cut by 0 bases and J by 0 bases, with 5 bases left in between.

J is TRBJ1-2 and V is TRBV20-1; perhaps TRBD1 as D (5 bases). CDR3 length: 11 residues. Germline CDR1 DFQATT, CDR2 SNEGSKA (reference sequence). Trimming stripped 6 bases from V and 5 bases from J, with 10 bases between. DNA of the CDR3: TGCAGTGCAACAGGTCAATATGGCTACACCTTC. Protein sequence: CSATGQYGYTF.

The chain uses TRBV4-2 and TRBJ2-4; 8 nucleotides line up with TRBD2. The CDR3 length is 17 residues. The germline gives CDR1 LGHNA, CDR2 YNFKEQ. V lost 3 bases and J lost 5; bases outside the gene matches: 12. DNA for the CDR3: TGTGCCAGCAGCCACCATTACGGGACTAGAGGGGAAAACATTCAGTACTTC. Translation: CASSHHYGTRGENIQYF.

The rearrangement links TRBV5-6 to TRBJ1-2; D remains unclear. V lost 4 bases, J lost 7 bases, and 8 bases lay in between. Per the germline V gene, CDR1 is SGHDT and CDR2 is YYEEEE. The CDR3 has 11 amino acids. CDR3 in amino acids: CASSPGLGYTF. The CDR3 nucleotides read TGTGCCAGCAGCCCCGGACTTGGCTACACCTTC.

The V call is TRBV5-1, the J call TRBJ2-5; the D gene is possibly TRBD1 (5 bases). This CDR3 has 11 residues. Trimming pared 6 bases from V and 2 bases from J, leaving 5 bases between. The germline gives CDR1 SGHRS, CDR2 YFSETQ. The CDR3 DNA sequence: TGCGCCAGCACAGGGCAAGAGACCCAGTACTTC. It translates to CASTGQETQYF.

This clone is a singleton in its sample. The CDR3 coding sequence is TGTGCCAGCAGCCCGGGACTAGCGGGGTGGGATACGCAGTATTTT. It is translated as CASSPGLAGWDTQYF. The chain combines TRBV7-2 with TRBJ2-3, with 13 nucleotides matching TRBD2. This CDR3 has 15 amino acids. Trimming cost V 5 bases and J 6 bases; bases outside gene matches: 5. The V gene's germline CDR1 is SGHTA and CDR2 FQGNSA.

The chain recombines TRBV5-1 with TRBJ2-5; TRBD1 is a possible D gene (6 bases). The CDR3 totals 15 residues. Between the trimmed V and J ends, which lost 3 bases and 1 base, there was a span of 13 bases. CDR1 SGHRS and CDR2 YFSETQ come from the germline V gene. CDR3 nucleotides: TGCGCCAGCAGCTCCTGGGGGCAGGGCCAAGAGACCCAGTACTTC. Its translation: CASSSWGQGQETQYF.

The chain couples TRBV18 to TRBJ2-5; a possible D gene is TRBD1 (6 bases). Germline V lookup: CDR1 KGHSH, CDR2 LQKENI. The CDR3 runs to 15 residues. The V end lost 3 bases, the J end lost 2 bases, and 13 bases lay between the germline ends. The CDR3 nucleotides are TGTGCCAGCTCACCTACGGACAGCTTACAAGAGACCCAGTACTTC. Its protein is CASSPTDSLQETQYF. Supplemented by reference TRBV18 and TRBJ2-5, the full variable domain reads NAGVMQNPRHLVRRRGQEARLRCSPMKGHSHVYWYRQLPEEGLKFMVYLQKENIIDESGMPKERFSAEFPKEGPSILRIQQVVRGDSAAYFCASSPTDSLQETQYFGPGTRLLVL.

The V call is TRBV2, the J call TRBJ2-7, with 13 nucleotides matching TRBD2. Germline CDR1 and CDR2: SNHLY and FYNNEI. V trimming: 6 bases; J trimming: 4 bases; junction bases outside the gene matches: 6. This CDR3 has 15 amino acids. CDR3 sequence (DNA): TGTGCCAGCAGCGCACTAGCGGGGGGGAGATACGAGCAGTACTTC. Translation gives CASSALAGGRYEQYF.

The chain is built from TRBV4-3 and TRBJ2-3; D is possibly TRBD2 (6 bases). Trimming cost V 3 bases and J 5 bases, with 18 bases left between them. The length of the CDR3 is 16 residues. Germline V CDR1 and CDR2: LGHNA, YSLEER. The CDR3 DNA is TGCGCCAGCAGCCAGGACGGGGACTCTGCAATAGATACGCAGTATTTT. As protein: CASSQDGDSAIDTQYF.